This entry describes one T cell receptor beta chain. Per the study methods: Estimation of nucleated cell counts relied on the amplification of reference gene primers. Assay: immunoSEQ multiplex PCR; the TCRdb copy retains only in-frame clones and omits some. The DNA gave D and trimming, while V, J and clone size come from that table. The sample has 160,000 or so clones, about 77% seen once; the top ten hold approximately 15%. V lost 0 bases and J lost 2, with 10 bases in between. CDR3 size: 16 residues. CDR1 KGHDR and CDR2 SFDVKD come from the germline V gene. This record belongs to a study of blood T cell repertoires in COVID-19. Study-wide context: From T cells, B-cell-depleted T cells, or PBMCs came the material, which was cDNA or gDNA.

This clonotype was sampled from a woman older than 75 with acute or convalescent COVID-19. Sequencing was carried out using peripheral blood. The chain has TRBV24-1 and TRBJ2-1, with D maybe TRBD2 (5 bases). The CDR3 spells CATSDLPSSPYNEQFF. CDR3 in DNA: TGTGCCACCAGTGATTTGCCTAGCAGTCCCTACAATGAGCAGTTCTTC.